This T cell receptor (beta chain) was found in a study of T cells in localized non-small cell lung cancer. A single count supports this clone. Its antigen is as yet unknown. Clones were read by immunoSEQ multiplex PCR, and TCRdb kept only the in-frame ones, dropping some. The top ten clones hold around 23% of a sample with roughly 16,000 clones, 80% to 90% of them seen once. Study-level findings and limits: Within adjacent lung there appeared a median approximately 60 of the top 100 tumor clones.

The V gene's germline CDR1 is MNHNY and CDR2 SVGAGI (reference sequence). Trimming removed 1 base at V and 7 bases at J, with 5 bases between. This CDR3 spans 12 amino acids. Sequenced material: peripheral blood, taken before any cancer treatment. This clonotype was sampled from a male donor older than 55 with stage I lung adenocarcinoma. This chain uses TRBV6-6 with TRBJ1-5; D gene uncertain. DNA for the CDR3: TGTGCCAGCAGTTACTACAGCCAGCCCCAGCATTTT. It is translated as CASSYYSQPQHF.